This TCR beta chain comes out of a study of control samples from healthy donors and cancer patients. The CDR3 length is 13 residues. V lost 5 bases and J lost 4, with 11 bases in between. Only in-frame clones appear in the TCRdb table, and some are missing; sequencing was by immunoSEQ multiplex PCR. The table lists fewer than 200,000 clones, around nine tenths of them singletons. The sequence came from a man aged 25-40 years in good health. The J gene is TRBJ1-2, the V gene TRBV12-3 or TRBV12-4; tentative D call: TRBD1 (6 bases). The sample consisted of blood. Here the CDR3 reads CASSIRDTYGYTF. The CDR3 nucleotides are TGTGCCAGCAGTATCCGGGACACCTATGGCTACACCTTC.